These T cell receptor beta chains were read from a single sample in a study of shared clonotypes between healthy human individuals. Profiled with immunoSEQ multiplex PCR; TCRdb holds only in-frame clones, not every one. The sample records some 1.4 million clones, about 96% being singletons. The sequenced sample consisted of naive CD4+ T cells sorted from blood. These receptors were taken from a man younger than 45 in good health. Both conserved end residues are part of each CDR3. The order of the fields is D gene, J gene, clone size, V gene, CDR3 DNA, CDR3 protein. D genes are given only for firm matches. Clone sizes are given selectively: once, few, many, or a class where the clone is expanded.

>.|TRBJ2-7|.|TRBV4-1
TGCGCCAGCAGCCAAGATGGACTACCAGGTTTGGGCGAGCAGTACTTC
CASSQDGLPGLGEQYF
>.|TRBJ2-7|.|TRBV7-9
TGTGCCAGCAGGACCGGGACTGAGTCCTACGAGCAGTACTTC
CASRTGTESYEQYF
>TRBD2|TRBJ2-2|.|TRBV7-2
TGTGCCAGCAGCTTAGTTCTAGGGAGGGCCGGGGAGCTGTTTTTT
CASSLVLGRAGELFF
>.|TRBJ1-3|.|TRBV5-1
TGCGCCAGCAGCTTGGGAGGCGCGAGGAACACCATATATTTT
CASSLGGARNTIYF
>.|TRBJ1-2|.|TRBV5-3
TGTGCCAGAAGCCCGGATGGCTACACCTTC
CARSPDGYTF
>.|TRBJ2-1|.|TRBV20-1
TGCAGTGCTAGTGACAATGAGCAGTTCTTC
CSASDNEQFF
>.|TRBJ2-1|.|TRBV4-1
TGCGCCAGCAGCCACACAAGACAGTTTCTTGATGAGCAGTTCTTC
CASSHTRQFLDEQFF
>TRBD2|TRBJ2-2|.|TRBV7-3
TGTGCCAGCAGCCCTTCCACGGGACTAGCGGGAGTCCACGGGGAGCTGTTTTTT
CASSPSTGLAGVHGELFF
>.|TRBJ2-5|.|TRBV5-1
TGCGCCAGCAGCTTGGTGGGGCGCGGGGAGACCCAGTACTTC
CASSLVGRGETQYF
>TRBD1|TRBJ2-2|.|TRBV28
TGTGCCACATCCAACTTCAGGGGGCCGGCCGGGGAGCTGTTTTTT
CATSNFRGPAGELFF
>.|TRBJ1-3|.|TRBV18
TGTGCCAGCTCACCCTTGGACTCTGGAAACACCATATATTTT
CASSPLDSGNTIYF
>.|TRBJ2-1|.|TRBV6-4
TGTGCCAGCAGCGATGACAGCAAACCTTCCAATGAGCAGTTCTTC
CASSDDSKPSNEQFF
>.|TRBJ1-2|.|TRBV5-1
TGCGCCAGCAGCTTGGATCTTCAGGGTGCCGGCTATGGCTACACCTTC
CASSLDLQGAGYGYTF
>.|TRBJ2-3|.|TRBV9
TGTGCCAGCAGCCCCAGATCACTAGATTCTGCAGATACGCAGTATTTT
CASSPRSLDSADTQYF
>.|TRBJ2-7|.|TRBV28
TGTGCCAGCAGTCTTTGGCCCGAGCAGTACTTC
CASSLWPEQYF
>TRBD2|TRBJ2-7|.|TRBV28
TGTGCCAGCAGTTCCCCGGGACTAGCGGGAGCCCAGGGGTTC
CASSSPGLAGAQGF
>.|TRBJ2-2|.|TRBV5-4
TGTGCCAGCAGCCGGAGAGGGAGGAACACCGGGGAGCTGTTTTTT
CASSRRGRNTGELFF
>.|TRBJ1-4|.|TRBV30
TGTGCCTGGAGTGTTCGGGAAAAACTGTTTTTT
CAWSVREKLFF
>.|TRBJ2-3|.|TRBV9
TGTGCCAGCAGCGTAGAAGGGGGAGGGAGCACAGATACGCAGTATTTT
CASSVEGGGSTDTQYF
>.|TRBJ1-2|.|TRBV9
TGTGCCAGCAGCCCAACACAGAGTAACTATGGCTACACCTTC
CASSPTQSNYGYTF
>.|TRBJ1-1|.|TRBV2
TGTGCCAGCAGAGAGTACACGGTTGGCCTTTTAGCTTTCTTT
CASREYTVGLLAFF
>.|TRBJ2-1|.|TRBV27
TGTGCCAGCAGCAGTACGGGCTCCTACAATGAGCAGTTCTTC
CASSSTGSYNEQFF
>TRBD2|TRBJ2-5|.|TRBV6-5
TGTGCCAGCAGTTACTTCGGGACGGGCGGGGGAGAGACCCAGTACTTC
CASSYFGTGGGETQYF
>.|TRBJ1-2|.|TRBV19
TGTGCCAGTAGTATCTCCAAGCCCGCAGCTAACTATGGCTACACCTTC
CASSISKPAANYGYTF
>.|TRBJ1-5|few|TRBV7-9
TGTGCCAGCAGCTTAGCGCCTGGGAAACAGCCCCAGCATTTT
CASSLAPGKQPQHF
>.|TRBJ2-1|.|TRBV18
TGTGCCAGCTCACCAAGGGTAGGCTCCTACAATGAGCAGTTCTTC
CASSPRVGSYNEQFF
>TRBD2|TRBJ2-1|.|TRBV9
TGTGCCAGCAGCTTTGCGCCTAGCGGGAACAATGAGCAGTTCTTC
CASSFAPSGNNEQFF
>.|TRBJ2-7|.|TRBV5-1
TGCGCCAGCAGCTTCCCCAACTCCCCCGGGGACGAGCAGTACTTC
CASSFPNSPGDEQYF
>.|TRBJ1-5|.|TRBV6-1
TGTGCCAGCAGTGAATTAGCTTTAACCGGGCCCCAGCATTTT
CASSELALTGPQHF
>TRBD1|TRBJ1-5|.|TRBV27
TGTGCCAGCAGGGGGACAGCGAATCAGCCCCAGCATTTT
CASRGTANQPQHF
>.|TRBJ2-1|.|TRBV21-1
TGTGCCAGCAGCCGTAGACTAGCGTCCGATGAGCAGTTCTTC
CASSRRLASDEQFF
>TRBD1|TRBJ1-1|.|TRBV27
TGTGCCAGCAGTTTACCGACTACAACAGGGGATCCGAACACTGAAGCTTTCTTT
CASSLPTTTGDPNTEAFF
>.|TRBJ1-5|.|TRBV6-1
TGTGCCAGCAGTGAGACTCAGGGAAATCAGCCCCAGCATTTT
CASSETQGNQPQHF
>.|TRBJ1-4|.|TRBV10-2
TGCGCCAGCACCGGACTGGTGGGCGAAAAACTGTTTTTT
CASTGLVGEKLFF
>TRBD2|TRBJ2-1|.|TRBV5-1
TGCGCCAGCAGAAATATAGCGGGAGCTGGTGAGCAGTTCTTC
CASRNIAGAGEQFF
>.|TRBJ2-3|.|TRBV29-1
TGCAGCGTTGTTGGGAGGAGCACAGATACGCAGTATTTT
CSVVGRSTDTQYF
>TRBD2|TRBJ2-3|few|TRBV5-1
TGCGCCAGCAGCCCGGGACTAGCGGGAGGCTCAAGCACAGATACGCAGTATTTT
CASSPGLAGGSSTDTQYF
>TRBD1|TRBJ1-5|.|TRBV5-1
TGCGCCAGCAGCTTGGCCTTGGGACAGGGGTTGCCCCAGCATTTT
CASSLALGQGLPQHF
>TRBD2|TRBJ2-3|.|TRBV5-1
TGCGCCAGCAGCTTGGGGCTAGCGGGATCGGTAGATACGCAGTATTTT
CASSLGLAGSVDTQYF
>TRBD1|TRBJ1-4|.|TRBV18
TGTGCCAGCTCACTCGGACAGGGGGGTGAAAAACTGTTTTTT
CASSLGQGGEKLFF
>TRBD2|TRBJ2-1|.|TRBV7-3
TGTGCCAGCAGCTTAATAGCGGGAGTTGAAAATGAGCAGTTCTTC
CASSLIAGVENEQFF
>.|TRBJ1-1|.|TRBV14
TGTGCCAGCAGCCAAGGAGTGAACACTGAAGCTTTCTTT
CASSQGVNTEAFF
>.|TRBJ2-5|.|TRBV30
TGTGCCTGGTCGGCTTACCAAGAGACCCAGTACTTC
CAWSAYQETQYF
>TRBD2|TRBJ2-3|.|TRBV19
TGTGCCAGTAGTACCGGACTAGCGTTCACAGATACGCAGTATTTT
CASSTGLAFTDTQYF
>TRBD1|TRBJ1-5|.|TRBV7-9
TGTGCCAGCAGCCAATCGGGACAGGGGTGGCAGCCCCAGCATTTT
CASSQSGQGWQPQHF
>.|TRBJ2-7|.|TRBV15
TGTGCCACCAGCAGAGATTCAGGACCTTACGAGCAGTACTTC
CATSRDSGPYEQYF
>TRBD2|TRBJ2-7|.|TRBV15
TGTGCCACCAGCAGAGATCGGGGAGGGCTGGGCTACGAGCAGTACTTC
CATSRDRGGLGYEQYF
>.|TRBJ2-3|.|TRBV15
TGTGCCACCAGCAGAGCGGGAACAGATACGCAGTATTTT
CATSRAGTDTQYF
>TRBD1|TRBJ2-7|.|TRBV6-5
TGTGCCAGCAGTTATGGGACAGGGCTCTCCGAGCAGTACTTC
CASSYGTGLSEQYF
>.|TRBJ2-5|once|TRBV9
TGTGCCAGCAGTCTCCAGGGTTGGGAGACCCAGTACTTC
CASSLQGWETQYF
>TRBD2|TRBJ2-7|.|TRBV7-3
TGTGCCAGCAGCTCTTATAGCGGGGCGTCCTACGAGCAGTACTTC
CASSSYSGASYEQYF
>TRBD1|TRBJ1-1|many|TRBV2
TGTGCCGGCAAGGGACAGATGAACACTGAAGCTTTCTTT
CAGKGQMNTEAFF